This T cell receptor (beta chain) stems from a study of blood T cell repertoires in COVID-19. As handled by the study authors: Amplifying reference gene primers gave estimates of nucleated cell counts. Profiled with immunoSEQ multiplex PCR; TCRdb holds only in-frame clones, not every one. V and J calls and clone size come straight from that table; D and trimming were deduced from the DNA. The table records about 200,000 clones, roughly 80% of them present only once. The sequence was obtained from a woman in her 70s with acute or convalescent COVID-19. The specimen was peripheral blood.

In nucleotides, the CDR3 is TGTGCCAGCAGCTTAATAACCCTAGCGGGCTACGAGCAGTACTTC. Its translation: CASSLITLAGYEQYF. This sequence joins TRBV11-2 and TRBJ2-7; 8 bases fit TRBD2. The CDR3 has 15 residues. Looked up from germline, CDR1 is SGHAT and CDR2 is FQNNGV. The V gene end was trimmed by 2 bases and the J gene end by 3 bases; junction bases not matched to a gene: 6.